This entry describes one T cell receptor beta chain. Its antigen is currently unknown. These data belong to a study of T cell responses to AZD1222 COVID-19 vaccine. Study-level background: Pooled together were second doses at about 4 or about 12 weeks.

Regarding the study as a whole: A mostly white British donor set with more females was recruited, and clonal diversity was possibly underestimated. Among those given AZD1222, only 5 to 7 were seropositive at baseline.

Libraries were prepared by immunoSEQ multiplex PCR; TCRdb keeps only in-frame clonotypes and omits some of them. Of around 83,000 clones listed, approximately 85% are singletons. The specimen comprised peripheral blood, sampled on day 0 of AZD1222 vaccination. The source of this sequence is an adult in good health.

The CDR3 DNA reads TGTGCCAGCAGGGAGACAGGGGGCTTCCAAGAGACCCAGTACTTC. Protein: CASRETGGFQETQYF. The V gene is TRBV5-6, the J gene TRBJ2-5, with 10 bases matching TRBD1. Unmatched junction bases numbered 5, after V lost 5 bases and J lost 1 base. Germline CDR1 is SGHDT and CDR2 is YYEEEE. This CDR3 region has 15 residues.